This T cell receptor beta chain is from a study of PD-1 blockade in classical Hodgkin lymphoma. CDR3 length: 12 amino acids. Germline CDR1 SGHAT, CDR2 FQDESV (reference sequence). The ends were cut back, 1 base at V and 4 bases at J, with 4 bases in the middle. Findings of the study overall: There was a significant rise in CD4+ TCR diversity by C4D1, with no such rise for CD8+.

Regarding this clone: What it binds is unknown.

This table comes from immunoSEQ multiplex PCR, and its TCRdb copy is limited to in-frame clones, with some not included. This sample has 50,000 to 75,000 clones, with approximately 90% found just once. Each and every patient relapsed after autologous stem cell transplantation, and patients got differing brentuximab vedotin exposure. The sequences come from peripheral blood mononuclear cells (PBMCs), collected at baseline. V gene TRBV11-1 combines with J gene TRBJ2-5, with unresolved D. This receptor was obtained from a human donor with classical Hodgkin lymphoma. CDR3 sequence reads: CASSLEGETQYF. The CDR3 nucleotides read TGTGCCAGCAGCTTAGAGGGAGAGACCCAGTACTTC.